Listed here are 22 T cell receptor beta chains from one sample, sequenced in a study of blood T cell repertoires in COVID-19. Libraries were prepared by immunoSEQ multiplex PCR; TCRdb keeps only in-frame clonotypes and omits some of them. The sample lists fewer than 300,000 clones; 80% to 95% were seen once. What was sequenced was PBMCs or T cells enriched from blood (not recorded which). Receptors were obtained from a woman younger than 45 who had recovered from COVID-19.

CDR3 region: CASSLSQGDTYEQYF. The DNA for the CDR3 is TGTGCCAGCAGTTTGTCTCAAGGGGATACCTACGAGCAGTACTTC. This chain links TRBV28 with TRBJ2-7, with D perhaps matching TRBD1 (5 bases). Trimming removed 3 bases at V and 2 bases at J, with 14 bases between. Germline V gives CDR1 MDHEN, CDR2 SYDVKM. This CDR3 is built from 15 residues. Filled out from reference TRBV28 and TRBJ2-7, the complete variable domain reads DVKVTQSSRYLVKRTGEKVFLECVQDMDHENMFWYRQDPGLGLRLIYFSYDVKMKEKGDIPEGYSVSREKKERFSLILESASTNQTSMYLCASSLSQGDTYEQYFGPGTRLTVT.

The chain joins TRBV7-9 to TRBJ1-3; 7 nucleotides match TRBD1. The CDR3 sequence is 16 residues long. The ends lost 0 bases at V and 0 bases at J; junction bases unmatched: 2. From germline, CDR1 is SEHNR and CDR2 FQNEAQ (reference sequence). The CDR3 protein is CASSLARDSSGNTIYF. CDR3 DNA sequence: TGTGCCAGCAGCTTAGCGCGGGACAGCTCTGGAAACACCATATATTTT.

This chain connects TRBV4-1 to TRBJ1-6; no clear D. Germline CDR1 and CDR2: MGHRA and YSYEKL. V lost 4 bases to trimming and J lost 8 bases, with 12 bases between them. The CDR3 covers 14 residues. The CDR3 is CASSREPDHSPLHF. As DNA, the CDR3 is TGCGCCAGCAGCCGGGAGCCAGACCATTCACCCCTCCACTTT.

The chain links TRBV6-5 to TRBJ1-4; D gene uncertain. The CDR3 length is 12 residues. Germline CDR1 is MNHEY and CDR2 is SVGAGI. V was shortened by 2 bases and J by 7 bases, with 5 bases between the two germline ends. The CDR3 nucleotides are TGTGCCAGCAGTTACCCGGGTGAAAAACTGTTTTTT. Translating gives CASSYPGEKLFF.

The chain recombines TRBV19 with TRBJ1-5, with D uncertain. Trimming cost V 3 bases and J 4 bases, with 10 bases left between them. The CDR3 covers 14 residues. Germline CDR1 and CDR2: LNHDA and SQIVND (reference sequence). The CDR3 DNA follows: TGTGCCAGTAGTATCATCCGGGGAAATCAGCCCCAGCATTTT. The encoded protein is CASSIIRGNQPQHF.

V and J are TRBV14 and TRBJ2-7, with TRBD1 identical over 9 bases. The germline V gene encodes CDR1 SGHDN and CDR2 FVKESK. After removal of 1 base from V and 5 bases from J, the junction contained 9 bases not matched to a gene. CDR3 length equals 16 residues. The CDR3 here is CASSQALGQGLNEQYF. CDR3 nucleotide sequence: TGTGCCAGCAGCCAAGCTTTGGGACAGGGACTCAACGAGCAGTACTTC.

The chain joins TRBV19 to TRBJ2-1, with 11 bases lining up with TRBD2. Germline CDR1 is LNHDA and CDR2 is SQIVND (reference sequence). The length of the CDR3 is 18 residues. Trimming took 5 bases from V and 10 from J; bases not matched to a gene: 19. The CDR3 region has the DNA TGTGCCAGTAGTCCCGGGACTAGCGGTAACCAAGGAAGGGAAGAGCAGTTCTTC. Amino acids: CASSPGTSGNQGREEQFF.

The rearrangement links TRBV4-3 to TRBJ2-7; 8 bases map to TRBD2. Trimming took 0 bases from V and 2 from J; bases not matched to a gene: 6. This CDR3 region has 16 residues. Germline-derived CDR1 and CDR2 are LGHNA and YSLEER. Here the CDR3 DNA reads TGCGCCAGCAGCCAAGATTTGGCGGGAGGCGCCTACGAGCAGTACTTC. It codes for CASSQDLAGGAYEQYF.

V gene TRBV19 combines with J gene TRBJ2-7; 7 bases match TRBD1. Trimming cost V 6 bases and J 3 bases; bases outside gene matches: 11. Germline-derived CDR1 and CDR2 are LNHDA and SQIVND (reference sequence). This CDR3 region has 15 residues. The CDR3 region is CASSAAWDSGYEQYF. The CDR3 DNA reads TGTGCCAGTAGCGCGGCTTGGGACAGTGGCTACGAGCAGTACTTC. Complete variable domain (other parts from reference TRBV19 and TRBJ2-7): DGGITQSPKYLFRKEGQNVTLSCEQNLNHDAMYWYRQDPGQGLRLIYYSQIVNDFQKGDIAEGYSVSREKKESFPLTVTSAQKNPTAFYLCASSAAWDSGYEQYFGPGTRLTVT.

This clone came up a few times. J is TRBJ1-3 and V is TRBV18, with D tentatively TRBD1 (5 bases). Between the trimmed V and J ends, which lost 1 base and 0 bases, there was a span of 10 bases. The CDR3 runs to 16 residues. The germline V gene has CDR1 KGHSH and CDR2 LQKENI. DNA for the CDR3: TGTGCCAGCTCACCACGCGGGGCCCCCTCTGGAAACACCATATATTTT. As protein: CASSPRGAPSGNTIYF.

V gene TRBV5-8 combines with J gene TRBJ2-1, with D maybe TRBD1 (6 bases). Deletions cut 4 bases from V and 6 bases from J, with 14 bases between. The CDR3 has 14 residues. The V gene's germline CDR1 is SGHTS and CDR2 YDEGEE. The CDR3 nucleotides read TGTGCCAGCAGCCCGGGGACATCTCGCAATGAGCAGTTCTTC. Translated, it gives CASSPGTSRNEQFF.

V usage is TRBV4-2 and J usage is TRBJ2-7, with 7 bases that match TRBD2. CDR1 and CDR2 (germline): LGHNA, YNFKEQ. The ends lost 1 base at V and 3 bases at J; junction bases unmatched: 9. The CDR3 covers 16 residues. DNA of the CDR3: TGTGCCAGCAGCCAAGGTCAGACAGCGGGAAGCTACGAGCAGTACTTC. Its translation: CASSQGQTAGSYEQYF.

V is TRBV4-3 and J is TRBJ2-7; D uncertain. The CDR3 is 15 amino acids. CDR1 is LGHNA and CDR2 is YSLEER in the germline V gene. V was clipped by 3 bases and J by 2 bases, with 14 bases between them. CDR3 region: CASSHVSAGTYEQYF. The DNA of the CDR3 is TGCGCCAGCAGCCATGTCTCGGCAGGCACCTACGAGCAGTACTTC.

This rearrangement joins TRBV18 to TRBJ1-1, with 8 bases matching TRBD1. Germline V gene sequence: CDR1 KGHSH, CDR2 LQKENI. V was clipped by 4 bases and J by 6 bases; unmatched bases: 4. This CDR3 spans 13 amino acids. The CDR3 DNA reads TGTGCCAGCTCACACTCACAGGGGGCTGAAGCTTTCTTT. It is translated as CASSHSQGAEAFF.

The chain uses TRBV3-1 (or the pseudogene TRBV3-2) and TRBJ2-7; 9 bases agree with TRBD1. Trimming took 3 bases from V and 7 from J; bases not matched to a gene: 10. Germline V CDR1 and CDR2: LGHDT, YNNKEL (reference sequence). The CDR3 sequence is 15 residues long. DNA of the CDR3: TGTGCCAGCAGCCAGGACACGACAGGGGGGAAAGAGCAGTACTTC. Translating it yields CASSQDTTGGKEQYF.

CDR3 amino acids: CSARDRFEDTF. The CDR3 nucleotides read TGCAGTGCTAGGGACAGGTTTGAGGACACCTTC. V usage is TRBV20-1 and J usage is TRBJ1-2; 7 bases are shared with TRBD1. V gave up 3 bases and J gave up 12 bases; unmatched junction bases: 7. Per the germline V gene, CDR1 is DFQATT and CDR2 is SNEGSKA (reference sequence). This CDR3 has 11 residues.

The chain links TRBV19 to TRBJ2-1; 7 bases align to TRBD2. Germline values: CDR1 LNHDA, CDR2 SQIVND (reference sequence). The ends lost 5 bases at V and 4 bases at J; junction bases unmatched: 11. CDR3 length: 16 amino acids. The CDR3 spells CASSSPGTTYYNEQFF. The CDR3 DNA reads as TGTGCCAGTAGTTCCCCCGGGACTACTTATTACAATGAGCAGTTCTTC.

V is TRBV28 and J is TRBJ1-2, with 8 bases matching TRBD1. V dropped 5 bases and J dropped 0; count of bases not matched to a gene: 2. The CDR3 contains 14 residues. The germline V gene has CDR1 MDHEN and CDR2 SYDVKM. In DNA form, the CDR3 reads TGTGCCAGCAGTCTGACAGGGGCTAACTATGGCTACACCTTC. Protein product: CASSLTGANYGYTF.

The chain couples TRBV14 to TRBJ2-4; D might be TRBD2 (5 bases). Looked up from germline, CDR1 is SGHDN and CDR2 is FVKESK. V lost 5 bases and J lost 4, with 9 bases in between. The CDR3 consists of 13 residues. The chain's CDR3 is CASSMGAKNIQYF. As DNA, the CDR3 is TGTGCCAGCAGCATGGGAGCTAAAAACATTCAGTACTTC.

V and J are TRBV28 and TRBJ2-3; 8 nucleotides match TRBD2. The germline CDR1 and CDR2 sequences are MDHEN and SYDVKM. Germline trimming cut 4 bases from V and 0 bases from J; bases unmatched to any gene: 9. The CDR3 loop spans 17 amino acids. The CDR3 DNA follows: TGTGCCAGCAGTTCCCCACCACTAGCGGCTAGCACAGATACGCAGTATTTT. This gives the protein CASSSPPLAASTDTQYF.

The CDR3 DNA sequence: TGTGCCAGCAGTGGGGCATTAGGGGCGTTTGGGGCCAACGTCCTGACTTTC. As protein: CASSGALGAFGANVLTF. The chain couples TRBV28 to TRBJ2-6, with D tentatively TRBD1 (5 bases). V lost 5 bases and J 3 bases, leaving 17 bases between the germline ends. The CDR3 totals 17 residues. Germline V gene lookup returns CDR1 MDHEN and CDR2 SYDVKM.

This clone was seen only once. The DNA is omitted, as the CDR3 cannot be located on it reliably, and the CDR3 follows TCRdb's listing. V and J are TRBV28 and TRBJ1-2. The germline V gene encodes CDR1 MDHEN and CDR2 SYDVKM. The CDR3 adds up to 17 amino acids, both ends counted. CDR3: CASITFGNGGAGYGYTF.